The 26 T cell receptor beta chains below were found in one sample sequenced in a study of TIL therapy for anti-PD-1-resistant metastatic lung cancer. Time point meaning: pre-treatment sample, taken before nivolumab and TIL therapy. The immunoSEQ assay was v3. Sequenced by immunoSEQ multiplex PCR; TCRdb stores in-frame clones only, minus some. This sample has under 60,000 clones; roughly 85% occur once, and the top ten carry 5%. The material sequenced was blood, taken at baseline. The receptors here all came from a person between 25 and 79 years old with non-small cell lung cancer.

This chain links TRBV6-5 with TRBJ2-7; tentatively, D is TRBD1 or TRBD2 (6 bases each). Germline values: CDR1 MNHEY, CDR2 SVGAGI. There are 15 residues in the CDR3. With 0 bases removed from V and 6 bases from J, the gap between germline ends came to 15 bases. Written as DNA, the CDR3 is TGTGCCAGCAGTTACTCCCGGGACGGAGGGGGCGAGCAGTACTTC. Amino acids: CASSYSRDGGGEQYF.

The CDR3 loop reads CASSAGTTNTQYF. The CDR3 region has the DNA TGTGCCAGCAGTGCTGGGACTACTAATACGCAGTATTTT. The chain combines TRBV6-4 with TRBJ2-3, with 7 positions matching TRBD2. The CDR3 extends over 13 amino acids. Looked up from germline, CDR1 is MRHNA and CDR2 is SNTAGT. V shed 4 bases and J 7 bases; nucleotides not matched to a gene: 5.

The genes are TRBV28 and TRBJ2-5; the D is unclear. The CDR3 consists of 16 residues. V lost 5 bases to trimming and J lost 2 bases, with 18 bases between them. In germline, CDR1 is MDHEN, CDR2 SYDVKM. CDR3 sequence reads: CASSLSGGRRQETQYF. CDR3 DNA sequence: TGTGCCAGCAGTCTAAGTGGTGGACGGCGACAAGAGACCCAGTACTTC.

The chain links TRBV5-4 to TRBJ2-3, with D hard to call. There are 13 residues in the CDR3. V lost 2 bases, J lost 6 bases, and 10 bases lay in between. Per germline, CDR1 SGHNT and CDR2 YYREEE (reference sequence). In DNA form, the CDR3 reads TGTGCCAGCAGCTTAGAAGCTCCGGATACGCAGTATTTT. It codes for CASSLEAPDTQYF.

This clone is a singleton in its sample. This rearrangement joins TRBV7-3 to TRBJ2-3; 9 bases fit TRBD2. The CDR3 runs to 17 residues. Germline CDR1 is SGHTA and CDR2 is FQGTGA. With 5 bases clipped from V and 0 bases from J, the junction kept 9 bases outside the gene matches. In DNA form, the CDR3 reads TGTGCCAGCAGCAAAAACCCCAGCGGGAGGAGCACAGATACGCAGTATTTT. It specifies CASSKNPSGRSTDTQYF.

The chain combines TRBV7-2 with TRBJ1-1; possibly TRBD1 for D (6 bases). Per the germline V gene, CDR1 is SGHTA and CDR2 is FQGNSA. The CDR3 loop spans 18 amino acids. V was clipped by 4 bases and J by 1 base, with 22 bases between them. In DNA, the CDR3 is TGTGCCAGCAGCTCCCCATGGGTAATGGGGGCCCCGAACACTGAAGCTTTCTTT. Translation: CASSSPWVMGAPNTEAFF.

The chain has TRBV5-1 and TRBJ1-1; D unresolved. Germline CDR1 is SGHRS and CDR2 is YFSETQ. The CDR3 is 13 amino acids. The V and J ends lost 4 bases and 7 bases respectively, with 14 bases between them. The CDR3 region is CASSPSVHDEAFF. CDR3 bases: TGCGCCAGCAGCCCCTCGGTACATGATGAAGCTTTCTTT.

As DNA, the CDR3 is TGTGCCAGCAGCTTAGGGGGCCGGACAGATACGCAGTATTTT. Protein product: CASSLGGRTDTQYF. The chain is built from TRBV7-8 and TRBJ2-3; D perhaps matches TRBD1 (5 bases). The V end was cut by 1 base, the J end by 3 bases, with 8 bases between. CDR3 length: 14 residues. CDR1 is SGHVS, CDR2 FQNEAQ, per germline.

Comments on this clone: Germline and junction disagree at one end, which may indicate a read error. The CDR3 region is CASSLRTSLSGANVLTF. The CDR3 DNA reads TGTGCCAGCAGTTTAAGGACTAGCTTATCTGGGGCCAACGTCCTGACTTTC. The chain is built from TRBV7-3 and TRBJ2-6; 8 bases line up with TRBD2. The CDR3 sequence is 17 residues long. CDR1 is SGHTA, CDR2 FQGTGA, per germline.

The chain has TRBV4-1 and TRBJ1-4, with unresolved D. Germline lookup yields CDR1 MGHRA and CDR2 YSYEKL. The germline V and J ends were trimmed by 2 bases and 8 bases, with 9 bases remaining between them. This CDR3 is 13 amino acids long. CDR3 nucleotide sequence: TGCGCCAGCAGCCAAACCAAACTCGAAAAACTGTTTTTT. Amino acid sequence: CASSQTKLEKLFF.

The V and J genes are TRBV10-3 and TRBJ1-2; a possible D gene is TRBD1 (5 bases). Trimming stripped 4 bases from V and 6 bases from J, with 12 bases between. This CDR3 has 13 amino acids. Germline lookup yields CDR1 ENHRY and CDR2 SYGVKD. CDR3 in DNA: TGTGCCATCAGTGTTTCAGGGCAGGATGGCTACACCTTC. Encoded protein: CAISVSGQDGYTF.

The chain carries TRBV5-6 and TRBJ2-3; D gene unclear. V lost 0 bases, J lost 7 bases, and 3 bases lay in between. CDR3 length: 11 amino acids. Per the germline V gene, CDR1 is SGHDT and CDR2 is YYEEEE. This CDR3 is CASSLGNTQYF. The CDR3 DNA is TGTGCCAGCAGCTTGGGAAATACGCAGTATTTT. Filled out from reference TRBV5-6 and TRBJ2-3, the complete variable domain reads DAGVTQSPTHLIKTRGQQVTLRCSPKSGHDTVSWYQQALGQGPQFIFQYYEEEERQRGNFPDRFSGHQFPNYSSELNVNALLLGDSALYLCASSLGNTQYFGPGTRLTVL.

The rearrangement links TRBV18 to TRBJ1-1; D is uncertain. The V and J ends lost 3 bases and 2 bases respectively, with 7 bases between them. The CDR3 is 13 residues long. Germline V gene data show CDR1 as KGHSH and CDR2 as LQKENI. CDR3: CASSPPLNTEAFF. The CDR3 DNA follows: TGTGCCAGCTCACCCCCTCTCAACACTGAAGCTTTCTTT.

This clone was found once. The chain is built from TRBV4-3 and TRBJ1-5; D might be TRBD1 (5 bases). This CDR3 contains 15 residues. Germline V gene sequence: CDR1 LGHNA, CDR2 YSLEER. Trimming shortened V by 1 base and J by 9 bases, and 16 bases separated the two germline ends. The CDR3 DNA reads as TGCGCCAGCAGCCAAGTTTACGGGGCCCAGCGGCCCCAGCATTTT. It is translated as CASSQVYGAQRPQHF.

V and J are TRBV5-1 and TRBJ2-3; no definite D call. V was trimmed by 0 bases and J by 2 bases, leaving 7 bases between them. Per germline, CDR1 SGHRS and CDR2 YFSETQ. The CDR3 is 14 residues long. CDR3 bases: TGCGCCAGCAGCTTGGCGCAGTCCACAGATACGCAGTATTTT. Its translation: CASSLAQSTDTQYF.

V and J are TRBV7-2 and TRBJ2-3; 13 bases map to TRBD2. CDR1 is SGHTA and CDR2 is FQGNSA in the germline V gene. The V and J ends lost 5 bases and 4 bases, in that order; junction bases with no gene match: 6. This CDR3 spans 16 amino acids. DNA for the CDR3: TGTGCCAGCAGCCTAAAACTAGCGGGGGGGGCAGATACGCAGTATTTT. Translating it yields CASSLKLAGGADTQYF.

The V call is TRBV28, the J call TRBJ2-7; 11 positions match TRBD1. This CDR3 is built from 16 residues. Germline V gives CDR1 MDHEN, CDR2 SYDVKM. J was trimmed by 0 bases and V by 5 bases; bases with no gene match: 6. CDR3 residues: CASSDGQGASSYEQYF. The DNA of the CDR3 is TGTGCCAGCAGTGATGGACAGGGGGCCAGCTCCTACGAGCAGTACTTC.

The chain recombines TRBV10-1 with TRBJ2-1; D uncertain. CDR3 size: 11 residues. CDR1 is WNHNN and CDR2 is SYGVQD in the germline V gene (reference sequence). The V end lost 10 bases, the J end lost 12 bases, and 16 bases lay between the germline ends. The DNA of the CDR3 is TGCGCCAAGGACGGCTGCTCGCCGCAGTTCTTC. Its translation is CAKDGCSPQFF.

This rearrangement joins TRBV9 to TRBJ2-1, with a weak D call TRBD1 (6 bases). In germline, CDR1 is SGDLS, CDR2 YYNGEE. CDR3 length equals 18 residues. V lost 0 bases and J lost 7, with 23 bases in between. The CDR3 DNA is TGTGCCAGCAGCGTAGGAGTGTTGGGGACAAGCGGAGTGAATGAGCAGTTCTTC. Translated, it gives CASSVGVLGTSGVNEQFF. Supplemented by reference TRBV9 and TRBJ2-1, the full variable domain reads DSGVTQTPKHLITATGQRVTLRCSPRSGDLSVYWYQQSLDQGLQFLIQYYNGEERAKGNILERFSAQQFPDLHSELNLSSLELGDSALYFCASSVGVLGTSGVNEQFFGPGTRLTVL.

The chain employs TRBV7-7 and TRBJ2-5, with D perhaps TRBD1 (5 bases). CDR1 SSHAT and CDR2 FNYEAQ come from the germline V gene (reference sequence). The CDR3 contains 14 residues. V lost 1 base to trimming and J lost 5 bases, with 11 bases between them. The CDR3 DNA reads TGTGCCAGCAGCTTAGGCAGGGTAGGGGAGACCCAGTACTTC. This gives the protein CASSLGRVGETQYF. Full variable domain (rest looked up from reference TRBV7-7 and TRBJ2-5): GAGVSQSPRYKVTKRGQDVTLRCDPISSHATLYWYQQALGQGPEFLTYFNYEAQPDKSGLPSDRFSAERPEGSISTLTIQRTEQRDSAMYRCASSLGRVGETQYFGPGTRLLVL.

This rearrangement joins TRBV19 to TRBJ1-4; 9 positions match TRBD1. V shed 7 bases, J shed 4 bases, and the junction held 4 bases outside the gene matches. Germline V CDR1 and CDR2: LNHDA, SQIVND (reference sequence). This CDR3 comprises 14 residues. For the CDR3, the DNA is TGTGCCAGTAAACCGGGACAGGGTAATGAAAAACTGTTTTTT. Protein sequence: CASKPGQGNEKLFF.

This clone was seen only once. J is TRBJ1-1 and V is TRBV7-9; D ambiguous. V was pared by 5 bases and J by 6 bases, with 10 bases between. The CDR3 is 12 amino acids. Germline CDR1 and CDR2: SEHNR and FQNEAQ (reference sequence). The CDR3 sequence is CASSHETPEAFF. CDR3 DNA: TGTGCCAGCAGCCACGAGACTCCTGAAGCTTTCTTT.

This rearrangement joins TRBV5-4 to TRBJ2-1; 7 nucleotides match TRBD1. This CDR3 has 14 amino acids. Unmatched junction bases numbered 3, after V lost 1 base and J lost 5 bases. Looked up from germline, CDR1 is SGHNT and CDR2 is YYREEE (reference sequence). The CDR3 DNA is TGTGCCAGCAGCTTGTTCGGGACAGACAATGAGCAGTTCTTC. Translating it yields CASSLFGTDNEQFF. The complete variable domain, with remaining parts taken from reference TRBV5-4 and TRBJ2-1, reads ETGVTQSPTHLIKTRGQQVTLRCSSQSGHNTVSWYQQALGQGPQFIFQYYREEENGRGNFPPRFSGLQFPNYSSELNVNALELDDSALYLCASSLFGTDNEQFFGPGTRLTVL.

To note about this clone: A junction boundary mismatches the germline segment, possibly from a read error. This chain uses TRBV5-5 with TRBJ2-1, with 8 bases lining up with TRBD2. Per germline, CDR1 SGHKS and CDR2 YYEKEE (reference sequence). CDR3 length: 18 amino acids. The CDR3 DNA reads TGTGCCAGCCGCCTAGGGGTTAGCGGGAAGGGCTCCCACAATGAGCAGTTCTTC. Encoded protein: CASRLGVSGKGSHNEQFF. The full variable domain, completed using reference TRBV5-5 and TRBJ2-1, is DAGVTQSPTHLIKTRGQQVTLRCSPISGHKSVSWYQQVLGQGPQFIFQYYEKEERGRGNFPDRFSARQFPNYSSELNVNALLLGDSALYLCASRLGVSGKGSHNEQFFGPGTRLTVL.

The chain is built from TRBV6-2 or TRBV6-3 and TRBJ1-5; D gene unclear. Germline CDR1 is MNHEY and CDR2 is SVGEGT. The V end was cut by 0 bases, the J end by 4 bases, with 7 bases between. The CDR3 is 14 amino acids. This chain's CDR3 is CASSYSSKNQPQHF. The CDR3, as DNA: TGTGCCAGCAGTTACTCGAGCAAGAATCAGCCCCAGCATTTT.

V is TRBV6-5 and J is TRBJ2-3; 8 nucleotides match TRBD1. The ends lost 7 bases at V and 1 base at J; junction bases unmatched: 7. Per germline, CDR1 MNHEY and CDR2 SVGAGI. There are 15 residues in the CDR3. The CDR3 spells CASTLTGARTDTQYF. DNA for the CDR3: TGTGCCAGCACCCTGACAGGGGCCCGCACAGATACGCAGTATTTT.